This T cell receptor beta chain appears in the sequencing data of a study of technical replicates of blood from a handful of donors. Method: immunoSEQ multiplex PCR; TCRdb's copy keeps in-frame clones and lacks some. The sample shows 45,000 to 55,000 clones, roughly 94% of them seen only once. This CDR3 has 10 amino acids. Germline values: CDR1 DFQATT, CDR2 SNEGSKA (reference sequence). Trimming took off 4 bases at V and 8 bases at J, with 8 bases between the two ends. The rearrangement joins TRBV20-1 to TRBJ1-2; D ambiguous. Sequenced input: T cells isolated from PBMCs. The TCR sequence derives from a human donor in good health. The CDR3 nucleotides read TGCAGTGCTACGGGGAACGGCTACACCTTC. Protein: CSATGNGYTF.